Listed below are T cell receptor beta chains from one sample, sequenced in a study of T cells after posttransplantation cyclophosphamide. Generated by immunoSEQ multiplex PCR, the TCRdb table keeps only in-frame clones and is missing some. The sample carries about 22,000 clones, less than 90% recorded once. The sequencing used PBMCs, collected after allogeneic stem cell transplant with posttransplant cyclophosphamide. The receptors come from a female patient between 25 and 45 years old who received an allogeneic stem cell transplant from an unrelated donor, was CMV-positive, and had no GVHD. A subset of T cells may come from the graft donor. The CDR3 runs from the conserved cysteine through the conserved F or W. The D gene is left open where the match is weak.

D: -; J: TRBJ2-7; V: TRBV7-2; DNA: TGTGCCAGCAGCTTAGTGTCTTCAGGTCTATCCTACGAGCAGTACTTC; CDR3: CASSLVSSGLSYEQYF
D: TRBD2; J: TRBJ2-3; V: TRBV28; DNA: TGTGCCAGCAGTTTATACCTAGCGGGGGTAAGCGATACGCAGTATTTT; CDR3: CASSLYLAGVSDTQYF
D: TRBD2; J: TRBJ2-5; V: TRBV11-1; DNA: TGTGCCAGCAGAAAGAGGACTAGCGAGGAGACCCAGTACTTC; CDR3: CASRKRTSEETQYF
D: TRBD2; J: TRBJ2-1; V: TRBV4-3; DNA: TGCGCCAGCAGCCAGCGAGTCAGCGGGGGGCTTTACAATGAGCAGTTCTTC; CDR3: CASSQRVSGGLYNEQFF
D: -; J: TRBJ2-7; V: TRBV4-2; DNA: TGTGCCAGCAGCCATGGGGGGACCTACGAGCAGTACTTC; CDR3: CASSHGGTYEQYF
D: TRBD1; J: TRBJ1-5; V: TRBV28; DNA: TGTGCCAGCCGAGAGGGGGCCGGTCAGCCCCAGCATTTT; CDR3: CASREGAGQPQHF
D: TRBD1; J: TRBJ2-5; V: TRBV2; DNA: TGTGCCAGCAGCCCACAGGGGCCATACCAAGAGACCCAGTACTTC; CDR3: CASSPQGPYQETQYF
D: -; J: TRBJ2-2; V: TRBV19; DNA: TGTGCCAGTATTCCTCGGAGAAACACCGGGGAGCTGTTTTTT; CDR3: CASIPRRNTGELFF
D: TRBD2; J: TRBJ2-5; V: TRBV7-8; DNA: TGTGCCAGCAGCCCACGGCTAGCGGGGAATGCGCCAGAGACCCAGTACTTC; CDR3: CASSPRLAGNAPETQYF
D: -; J: TRBJ1-5; V: TRBV6-5; DNA: TGTGCCAGCAGTTACCTGGGGGGTGGGCAGCCCCAGCATTTT; CDR3: CASSYLGGGQPQHF
D: -; J: TRBJ1-1; V: TRBV4-2; DNA: TGTGCCAGCAGCCAAGTGTCGGGCAGGGGGAACACTGAAGCTTTCTTT; CDR3: CASSQVSGRGNTEAFF